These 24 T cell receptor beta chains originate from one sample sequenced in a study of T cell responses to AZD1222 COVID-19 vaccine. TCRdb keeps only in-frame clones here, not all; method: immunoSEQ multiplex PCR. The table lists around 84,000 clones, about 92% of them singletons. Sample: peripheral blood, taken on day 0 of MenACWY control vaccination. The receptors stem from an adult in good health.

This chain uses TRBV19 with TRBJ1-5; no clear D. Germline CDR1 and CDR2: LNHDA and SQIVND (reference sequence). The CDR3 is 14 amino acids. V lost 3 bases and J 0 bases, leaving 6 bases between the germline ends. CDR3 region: CASSIGLSNQPQHF. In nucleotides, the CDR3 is TGTGCCAGTAGTATCGGGCTTAGCAATCAGCCCCAGCATTTT.

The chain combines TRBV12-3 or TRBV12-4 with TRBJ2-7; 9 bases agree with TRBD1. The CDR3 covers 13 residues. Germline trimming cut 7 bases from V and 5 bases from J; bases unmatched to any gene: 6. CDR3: CASTMGQGDEQYF. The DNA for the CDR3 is TGTGCCAGCACGATGGGACAGGGCGACGAGCAGTACTTC.

In DNA form, the CDR3 reads TGTGCCAGCAGCCACTCGGGACAGGGGGGGGCCTACGAGCAGTACTTC. Protein product: CASSHSGQGGAYEQYF. The chain employs TRBV28 and TRBJ2-7; 11 nucleotides match TRBD1. Germline lookup yields CDR1 MDHEN and CDR2 SYDVKM. The CDR3 has 16 amino acids. The trim removed 6 bases at V and 2 bases at J, leaving 9 bases unmatched. Drawing the rest from reference TRBV28 and TRBJ2-7, the complete variable domain is DVKVTQSSRYLVKRTGEKVFLECVQDMDHENMFWYRQDPGLGLRLIYFSYDVKMKEKGDIPEGYSVSREKKERFSLILESASTNQTSMYLCASSHSGQGGAYEQYFGPGTRLTVT.

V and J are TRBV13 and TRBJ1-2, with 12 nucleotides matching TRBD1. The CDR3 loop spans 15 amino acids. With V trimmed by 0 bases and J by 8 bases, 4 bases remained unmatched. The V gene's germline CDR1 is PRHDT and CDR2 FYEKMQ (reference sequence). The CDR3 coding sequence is TGTGCCAGCAGCTTAGGGGGGACAGGGGGCTTCGGCTACACCTTC. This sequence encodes CASSLGGTGGFGYTF. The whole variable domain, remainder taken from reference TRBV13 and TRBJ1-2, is AAGVIQSPRHLIKEKRETATLKCYPIPRHDTVYWYQQGPGQDPQFLISFYEKMQSDKGSIPDRFSAQQFSDYHSELNMSSLELGDSALYFCASSLGGTGGFGYTFGSGTRLTVV.

CDR3 DNA: TGTGCCAGCAGCCGGCGGGGGAACTCCTACAATGAGCAGTTCTTC. Residues: CASSRRGNSYNEQFF. The chain combines TRBV11-2 with TRBJ2-1; 7 bases line up with TRBD2. The V gene end was trimmed by 5 bases and the J gene end by 0 bases; junction bases not matched to a gene: 4. Germline lookup yields CDR1 SGHAT and CDR2 FQNNGV. CDR3 length: 15 amino acids.

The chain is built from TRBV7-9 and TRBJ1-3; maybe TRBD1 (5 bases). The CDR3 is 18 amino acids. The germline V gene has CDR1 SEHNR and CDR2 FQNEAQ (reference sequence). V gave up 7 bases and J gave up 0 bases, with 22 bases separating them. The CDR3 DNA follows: TGTGCCAGCACCCTAGGGGCGGCAGGCCTAAACTCTGGAAACACCATATATTTT. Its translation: CASTLGAAGLNSGNTIYF.

This CDR3 is CASSEALGGKSSYEQYF. The CDR3 nucleotides are TGTGCCAGCAGTGAAGCGCTTGGCGGAAAGAGCTCCTACGAGCAGTACTTC. The genes are TRBV2 and TRBJ2-7; D is unresolved. Looked up from germline, CDR1 is SNHLY and CDR2 is FYNNEI. The CDR3 is made up of 17 amino acids. Trimming removed 0 bases from V and 0 bases from J, with 15 bases in between.

This chain's CDR3 is CASSSNAGETQYF. CDR3 DNA: TGTGCCAGCTCCTCAAACGCAGGGGAGACCCAGTACTTC. The chain employs TRBV18 and TRBJ2-5; D is possibly TRBD1 (5 bases). The CDR3 loop spans 13 amino acids. CDR1 KGHSH and CDR2 LQKENI come from the germline V gene. Trimming pared 6 bases from V and 5 bases from J, leaving 13 bases between.

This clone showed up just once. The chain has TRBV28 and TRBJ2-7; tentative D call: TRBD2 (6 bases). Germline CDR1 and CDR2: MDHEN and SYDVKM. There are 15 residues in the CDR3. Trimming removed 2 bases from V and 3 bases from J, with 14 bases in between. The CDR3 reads CASSLGGTVVYEQYF. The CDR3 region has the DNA TGTGCCAGCAGTTTAGGTGGGACTGTGGTCTACGAGCAGTACTTC.

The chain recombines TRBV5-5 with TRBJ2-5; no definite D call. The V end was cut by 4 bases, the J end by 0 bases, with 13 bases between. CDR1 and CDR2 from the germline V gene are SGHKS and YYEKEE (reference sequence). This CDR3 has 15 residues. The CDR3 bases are TGTGCCAGCAGCCTCGCTTGGGCGAACCAAGAGACCCAGTACTTC. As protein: CASSLAWANQETQYF.

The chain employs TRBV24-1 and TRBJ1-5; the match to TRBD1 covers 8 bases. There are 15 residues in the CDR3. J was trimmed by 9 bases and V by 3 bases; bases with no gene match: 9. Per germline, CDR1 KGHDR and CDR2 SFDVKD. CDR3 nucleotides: TGTGCCACCAGTGATCCCGCACAGGGGGTCGGGCCCCAGCATTTT. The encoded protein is CATSDPAQGVGPQHF.

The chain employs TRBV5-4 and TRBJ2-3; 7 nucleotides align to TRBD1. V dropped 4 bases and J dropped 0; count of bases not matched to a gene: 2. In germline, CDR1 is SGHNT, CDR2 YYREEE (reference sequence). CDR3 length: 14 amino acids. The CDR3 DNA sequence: TGTGCCAGCAGCCTGACAGGGAGCACAGATACGCAGTATTTT. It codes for CASSLTGSTDTQYF.

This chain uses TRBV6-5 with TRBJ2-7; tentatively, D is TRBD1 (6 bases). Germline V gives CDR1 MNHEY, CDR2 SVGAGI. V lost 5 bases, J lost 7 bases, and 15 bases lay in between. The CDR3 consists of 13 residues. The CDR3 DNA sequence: TGTGCCAGCAGTCCCGGGACATCTGAAGAGCAGTACTTC. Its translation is CASSPGTSEEQYF.

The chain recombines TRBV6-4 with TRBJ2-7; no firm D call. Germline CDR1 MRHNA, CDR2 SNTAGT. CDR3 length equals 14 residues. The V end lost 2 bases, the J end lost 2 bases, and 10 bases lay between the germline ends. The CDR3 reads CASSDHVETYEQYF. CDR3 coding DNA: TGTGCCAGCAGTGACCACGTAGAAACCTACGAGCAGTACTTC.

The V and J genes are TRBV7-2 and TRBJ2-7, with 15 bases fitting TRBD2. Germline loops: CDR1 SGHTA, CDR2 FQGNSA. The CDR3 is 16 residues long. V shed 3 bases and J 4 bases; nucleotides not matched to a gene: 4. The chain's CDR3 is CASSFGLAGGRYEQYF. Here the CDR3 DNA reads TGTGCCAGCAGCTTTGGACTAGCGGGGGGGCGGTACGAGCAGTACTTC.

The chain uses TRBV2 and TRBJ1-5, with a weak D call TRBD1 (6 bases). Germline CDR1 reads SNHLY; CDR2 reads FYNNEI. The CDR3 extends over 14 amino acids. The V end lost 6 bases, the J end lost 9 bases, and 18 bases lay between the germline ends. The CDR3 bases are TGTGCCAGCAGCCCCGACAGGAACCCGCGGCCCCAGCATTTT. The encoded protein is CASSPDRNPRPQHF.

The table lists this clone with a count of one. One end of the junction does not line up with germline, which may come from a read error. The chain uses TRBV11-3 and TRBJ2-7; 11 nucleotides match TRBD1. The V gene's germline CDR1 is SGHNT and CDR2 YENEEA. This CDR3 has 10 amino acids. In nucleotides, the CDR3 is TGTGCCAGCAGCCCGGGACAGGGGGACTTC. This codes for CASSPGQGDF. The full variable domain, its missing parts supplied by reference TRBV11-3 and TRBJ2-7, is EAGVVQSPRYKIIEKKQPVAFWCNPISGHNTLYWYLQNLGQGPELLIRYENEEAVDDSQLPKDRFSAERLKGVDSTLKIQPAELGDSAVYLCASSPGQGDFGPGTRLTVT.

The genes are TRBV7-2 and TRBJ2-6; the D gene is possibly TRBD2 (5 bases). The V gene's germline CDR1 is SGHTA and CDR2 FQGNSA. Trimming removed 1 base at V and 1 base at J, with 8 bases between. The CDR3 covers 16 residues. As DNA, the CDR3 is TGTGCCAGCAGCTTAGGTCGGGGATCTGGGGCCAACGTCCTGACTTTC. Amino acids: CASSLGRGSGANVLTF.

The CDR3 region has the DNA TGTGCCTGGAGTGTAGACCCCAGGGGGCCTCAGCCCCAGCATTTT. This gives the protein CAWSVDPRGPQPQHF. The chain carries TRBV30 and TRBJ1-5, with 8 bases identical to TRBD1. CDR1 is GTSNPN and CDR2 is SVGIG in the germline V gene (reference sequence). The trim removed 0 bases at V and 6 bases at J, leaving 7 bases unmatched. The CDR3 covers 15 residues.

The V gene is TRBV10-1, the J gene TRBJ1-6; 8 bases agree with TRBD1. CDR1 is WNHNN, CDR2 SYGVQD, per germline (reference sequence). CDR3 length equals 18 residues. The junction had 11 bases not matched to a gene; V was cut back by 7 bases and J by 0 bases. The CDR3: CASNNRGQGSSYNSPLHF. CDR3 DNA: TGCGCCAGCAATAACCGAGGACAGGGAAGCTCCTATAATTCACCCCTCCACTTT.

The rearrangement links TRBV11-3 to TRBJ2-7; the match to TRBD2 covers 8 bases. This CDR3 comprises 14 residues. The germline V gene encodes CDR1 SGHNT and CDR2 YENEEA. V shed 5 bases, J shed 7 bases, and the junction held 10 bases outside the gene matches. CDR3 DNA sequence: TGTGCCAGCAGCCCGAGCGGGCGCGGGGGGGAGCAGTACTTC. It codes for CASSPSGRGGEQYF.

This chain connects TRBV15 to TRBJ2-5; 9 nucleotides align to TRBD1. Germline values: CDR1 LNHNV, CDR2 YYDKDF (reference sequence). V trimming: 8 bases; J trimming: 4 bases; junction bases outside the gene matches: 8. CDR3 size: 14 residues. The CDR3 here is CATGPGQGTETQYF. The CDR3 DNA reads TGTGCCACCGGACCGGGACAGGGAACAGAGACCCAGTACTTC.

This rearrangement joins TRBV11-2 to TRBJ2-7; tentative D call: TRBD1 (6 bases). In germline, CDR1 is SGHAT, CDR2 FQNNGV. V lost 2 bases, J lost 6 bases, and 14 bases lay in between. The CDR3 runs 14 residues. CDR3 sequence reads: CASSLTPQQGEQYF. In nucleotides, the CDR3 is TGTGCCAGCAGCTTAACCCCTCAACAGGGCGAGCAGTACTTC. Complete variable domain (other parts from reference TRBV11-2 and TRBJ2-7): EAGVAQSPRYKIIEKRQSVAFWCNPISGHATLYWYQQILGQGPKLLIQFQNNGVVDDSQLPKDRFSAERLKGVDSTLKIQPAKLEDSAVYLCASSLTPQQGEQYFGPGTRLTVT.

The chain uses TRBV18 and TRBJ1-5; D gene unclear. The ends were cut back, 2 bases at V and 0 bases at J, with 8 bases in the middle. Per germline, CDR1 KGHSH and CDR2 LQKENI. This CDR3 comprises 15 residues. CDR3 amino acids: CASSPSPDSNQPQHF. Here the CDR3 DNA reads TGTGCCAGCTCACCAAGTCCGGATAGCAATCAGCCCCAGCATTTT.